This T cell receptor (beta chain) derives from a study of cytomegalovirus exposure and HLA in healthy donors. Study details: The 600 to 800 first-cohort repertoires shared a platform with the roughly 120 validation repertoires, as reported in a later analysis.

Turning to this clone: The target antigen is unknown.

The germline V and J ends were trimmed by 4 bases and 0 bases, with 25 bases remaining between them. The germline gives CDR1 SGHVS, CDR2 FQNEAQ. CDR3 length: 19 residues. Only in-frame clones appear in the TCRdb table, and some are missing; sequencing was by immunoSEQ multiplex PCR. The sample carries over 200,000 clones, around 90% recorded once. General study points: Most observed TCR sequences were rare, whereas some public TCRs were detected in many donors. The authors enumerated some 160 TCR beta chains as linked to cytomegalovirus. Specificity for CMV antigens was confirmed in vitro for a few of the CMV-associated chains.

The origin of this receptor is a young woman in good health and CMV-seronegative. Sequencing was performed on PBMCs. This chain uses TRBV7-8 with TRBJ2-7; the D gene is possibly TRBD2 (5 bases). CDR3 region: CASSSRKGIAHGNSYEQYF. In DNA form, the CDR3 reads TGTGCCAGCAGCTCTAGGAAAGGTATTGCCCACGGGAACTCCTACGAGCAGTACTTC.